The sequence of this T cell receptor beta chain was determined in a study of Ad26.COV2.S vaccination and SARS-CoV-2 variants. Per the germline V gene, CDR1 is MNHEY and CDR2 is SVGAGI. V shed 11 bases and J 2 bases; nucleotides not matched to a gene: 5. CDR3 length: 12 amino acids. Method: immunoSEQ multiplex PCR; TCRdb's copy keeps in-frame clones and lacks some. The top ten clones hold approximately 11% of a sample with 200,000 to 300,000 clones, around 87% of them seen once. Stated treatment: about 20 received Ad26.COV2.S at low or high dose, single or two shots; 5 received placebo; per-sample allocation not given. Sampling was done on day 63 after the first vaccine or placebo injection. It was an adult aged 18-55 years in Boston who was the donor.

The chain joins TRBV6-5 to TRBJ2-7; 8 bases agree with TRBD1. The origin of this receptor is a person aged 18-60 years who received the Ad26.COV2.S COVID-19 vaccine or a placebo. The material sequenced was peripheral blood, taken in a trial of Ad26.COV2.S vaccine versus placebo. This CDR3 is CAGGQGPYEQYF. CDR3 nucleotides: TGTGCCGGAGGACAGGGCCCCTACGAGCAGTACTTC.